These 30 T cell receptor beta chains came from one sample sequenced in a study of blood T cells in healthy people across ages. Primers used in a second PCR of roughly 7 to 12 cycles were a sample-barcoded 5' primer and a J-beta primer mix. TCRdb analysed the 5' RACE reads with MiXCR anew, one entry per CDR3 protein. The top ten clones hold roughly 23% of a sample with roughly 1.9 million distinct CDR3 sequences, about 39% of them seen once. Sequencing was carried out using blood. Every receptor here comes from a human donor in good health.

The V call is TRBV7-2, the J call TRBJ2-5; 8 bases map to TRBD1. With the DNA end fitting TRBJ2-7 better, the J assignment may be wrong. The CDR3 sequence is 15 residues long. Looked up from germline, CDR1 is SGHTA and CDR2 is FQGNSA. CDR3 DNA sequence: TGTGCCAGCAGCTTAGTACAGGGGGGATTCTACGAGCAGTACTTC. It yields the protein CASSLVQGGFYEQYF.

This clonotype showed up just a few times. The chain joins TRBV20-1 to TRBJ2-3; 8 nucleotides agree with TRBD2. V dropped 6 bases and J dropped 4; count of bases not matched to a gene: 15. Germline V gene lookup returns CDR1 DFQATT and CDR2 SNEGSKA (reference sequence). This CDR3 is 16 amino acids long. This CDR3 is CSAILFGGALPDTQYF. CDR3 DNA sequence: TGCAGTGCAATCCTTTTCGGGGGGGCCCTCCCAGATACGCAGTATTTT.

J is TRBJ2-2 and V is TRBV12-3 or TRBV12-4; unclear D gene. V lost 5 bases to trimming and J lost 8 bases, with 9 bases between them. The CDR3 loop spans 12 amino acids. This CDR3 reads CASSPTKGELFF. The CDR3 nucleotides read TGTGCCAGCAGTCCCACCAAAGGGGAGCTGTTTTTT.

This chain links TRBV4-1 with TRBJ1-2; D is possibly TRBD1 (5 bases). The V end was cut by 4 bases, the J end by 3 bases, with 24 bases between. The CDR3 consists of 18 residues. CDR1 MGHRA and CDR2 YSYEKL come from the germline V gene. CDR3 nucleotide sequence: TGCGCCAGCAGCCGAGTACGAGGGACGACAGCGGGGGACTATGGCTACACCTTC. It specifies CASSRVRGTTAGDYGYTF.

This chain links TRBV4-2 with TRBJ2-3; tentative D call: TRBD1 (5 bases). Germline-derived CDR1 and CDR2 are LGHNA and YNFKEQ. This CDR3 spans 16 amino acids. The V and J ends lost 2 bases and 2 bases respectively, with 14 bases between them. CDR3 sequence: CASSQTGQRTTDTQYF. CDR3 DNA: TGTGCCAGCAGCCAAACAGGCCAGAGAACCACAGATACGCAGTATTTT.

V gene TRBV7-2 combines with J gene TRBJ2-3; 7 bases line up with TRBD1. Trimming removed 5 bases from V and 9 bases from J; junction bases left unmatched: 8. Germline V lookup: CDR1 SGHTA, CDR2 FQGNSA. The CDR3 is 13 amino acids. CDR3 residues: CASSAMTGNTQYF. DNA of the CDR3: TGTGCCAGCAGCGCTATGACAGGGAACACGCAGTATTTT. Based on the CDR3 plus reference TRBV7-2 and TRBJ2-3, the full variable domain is GAGVSQSPSNKVTEKGKDVELRCDPISGHTALYWYRQSLGQGLEFLIYFQGNSAPDKSGLPSDRFSAERTGGSVSTLTIQRTQQEDSAVYLCASSAMTGNTQYFGPGTRLTVL.

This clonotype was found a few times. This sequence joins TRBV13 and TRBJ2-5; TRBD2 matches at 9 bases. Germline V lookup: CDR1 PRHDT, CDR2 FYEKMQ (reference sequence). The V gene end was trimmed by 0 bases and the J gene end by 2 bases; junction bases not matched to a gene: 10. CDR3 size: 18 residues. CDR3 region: CASSLGVAGAYHQETQYF. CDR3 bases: TGTGCCAGCAGCTTAGGGGTAGCGGGGGCTTACCATCAAGAGACCCAGTACTTC.

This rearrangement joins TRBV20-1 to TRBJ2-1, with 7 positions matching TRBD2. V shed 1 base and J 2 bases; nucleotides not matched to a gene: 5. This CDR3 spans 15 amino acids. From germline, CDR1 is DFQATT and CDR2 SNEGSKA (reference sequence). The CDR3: CSARVAGLTYNEQFF. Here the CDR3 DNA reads TGCAGTGCTAGAGTAGCGGGTCTCACCTACAATGAGCAGTTCTTC.

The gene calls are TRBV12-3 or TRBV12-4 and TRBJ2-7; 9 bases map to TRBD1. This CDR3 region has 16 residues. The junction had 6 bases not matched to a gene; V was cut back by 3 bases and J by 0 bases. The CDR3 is CASSFGTGLFSYEQYF. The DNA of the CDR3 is TGTGCCAGCAGTTTTGGGACAGGGTTATTCTCCTACGAGCAGTACTTC.

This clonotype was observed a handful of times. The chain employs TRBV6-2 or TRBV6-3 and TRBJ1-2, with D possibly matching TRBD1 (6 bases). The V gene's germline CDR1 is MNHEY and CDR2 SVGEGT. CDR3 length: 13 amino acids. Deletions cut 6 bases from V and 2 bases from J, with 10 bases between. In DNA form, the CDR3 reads TGTGCCAGCAGCTGGGACACCAACTATGGCTACACCTTC. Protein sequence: CASSWDTNYGYTF.

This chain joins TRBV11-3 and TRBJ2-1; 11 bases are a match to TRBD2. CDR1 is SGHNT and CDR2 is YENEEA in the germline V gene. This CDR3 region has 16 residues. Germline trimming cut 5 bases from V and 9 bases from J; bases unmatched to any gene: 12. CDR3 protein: CASSPSLAGGRSEQFF. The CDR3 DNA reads TGTGCCAGCAGCCCTTCTCTAGCGGGGGGCAGGAGTGAGCAGTTCTTC.

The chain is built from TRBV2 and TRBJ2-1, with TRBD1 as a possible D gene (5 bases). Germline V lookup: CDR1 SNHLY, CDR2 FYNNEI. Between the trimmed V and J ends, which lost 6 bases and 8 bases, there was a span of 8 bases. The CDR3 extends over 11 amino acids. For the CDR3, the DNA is TGTGCCAGCAGGTACAGGTATGAGCAGTTCTTC. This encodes CASRYRYEQFF. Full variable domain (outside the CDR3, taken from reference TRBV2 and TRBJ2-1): EPEVTQTPSHQVTQMGQEVILRCVPISNHLYFYWYRQILGQKVEFLVSFYNNEISEKSEIFDDQFSVERPDGSNFTLKIRSTKLEDSAMYFCASRYRYEQFFGPGTRLTVL.

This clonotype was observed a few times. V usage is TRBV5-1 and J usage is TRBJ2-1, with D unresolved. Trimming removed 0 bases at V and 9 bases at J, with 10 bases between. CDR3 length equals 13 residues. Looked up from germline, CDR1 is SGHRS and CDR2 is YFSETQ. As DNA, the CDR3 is TGCGCCAGCAGCTTGGTTTCCCGGGCTGAGCAGTTCTTC. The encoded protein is CASSLVSRAEQFF.

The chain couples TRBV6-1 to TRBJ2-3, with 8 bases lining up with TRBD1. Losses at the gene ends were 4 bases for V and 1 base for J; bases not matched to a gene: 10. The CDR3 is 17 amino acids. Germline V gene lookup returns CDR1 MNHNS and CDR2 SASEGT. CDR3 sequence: CASSGESRGLRTDTQYF. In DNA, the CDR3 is TGTGCCAGCAGTGGCGAGTCCAGGGGGCTTCGCACAGATACGCAGTATTTT.

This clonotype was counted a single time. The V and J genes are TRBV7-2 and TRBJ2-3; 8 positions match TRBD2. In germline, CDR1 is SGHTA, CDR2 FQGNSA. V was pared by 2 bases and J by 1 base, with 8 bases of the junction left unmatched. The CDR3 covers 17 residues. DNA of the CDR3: TGTGCCAGCAGCTTATGGACCACCGGGGGGGGCACAGATACGCAGTATTTT. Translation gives CASSLWTTGGGTDTQYF.

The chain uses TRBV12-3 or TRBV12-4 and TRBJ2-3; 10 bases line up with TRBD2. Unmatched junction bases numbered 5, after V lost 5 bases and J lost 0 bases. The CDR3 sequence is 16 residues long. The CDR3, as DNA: TGTGCCAGCAGTCTTAGCGGGGGGACTAGCACAGATACGCAGTATTTT. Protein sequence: CASSLSGGTSTDTQYF.

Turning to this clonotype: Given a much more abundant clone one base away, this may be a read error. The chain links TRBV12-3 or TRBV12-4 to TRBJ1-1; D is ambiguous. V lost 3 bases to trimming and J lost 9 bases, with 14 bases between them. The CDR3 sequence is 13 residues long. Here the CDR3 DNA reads TGTGCCAGCAGTTTTCTTAGAGGGTCTAAAGCTTTCTTT. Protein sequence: CASSFLRGSKAFF.

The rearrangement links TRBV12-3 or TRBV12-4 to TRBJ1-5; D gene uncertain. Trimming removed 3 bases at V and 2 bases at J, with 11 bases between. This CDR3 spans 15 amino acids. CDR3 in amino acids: CASSFMGIGNQPQHF. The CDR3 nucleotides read TGTGCCAGCAGTTTTATGGGGATAGGCAATCAGCCCCAGCATTTT.

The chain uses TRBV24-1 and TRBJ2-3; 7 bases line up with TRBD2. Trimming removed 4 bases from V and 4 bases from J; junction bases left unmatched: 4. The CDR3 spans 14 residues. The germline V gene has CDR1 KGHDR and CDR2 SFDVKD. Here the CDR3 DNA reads TGTGCCACCAGTGACGTTGGGGGGGCAGATACGCAGTATTTT. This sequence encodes CATSDVGGADTQYF.

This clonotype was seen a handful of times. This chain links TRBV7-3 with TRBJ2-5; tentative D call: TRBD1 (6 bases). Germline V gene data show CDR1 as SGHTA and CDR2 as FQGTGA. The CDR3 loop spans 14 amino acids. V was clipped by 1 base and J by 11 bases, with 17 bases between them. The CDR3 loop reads CASSLSRVSGEQYF. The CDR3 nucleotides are TGTGCCAGCAGCTTAAGTCGAGTTTCAGGGGAGCAGTACTTC.

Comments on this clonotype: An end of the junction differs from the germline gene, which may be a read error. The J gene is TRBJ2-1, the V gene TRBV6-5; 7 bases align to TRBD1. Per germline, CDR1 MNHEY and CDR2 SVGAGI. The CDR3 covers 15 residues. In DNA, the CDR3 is TGTGCCAGCAGAAAACAGGGGAGCTCCTACAATGAGCAGGTCTTC. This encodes CASRKQGSSYNEQVF.

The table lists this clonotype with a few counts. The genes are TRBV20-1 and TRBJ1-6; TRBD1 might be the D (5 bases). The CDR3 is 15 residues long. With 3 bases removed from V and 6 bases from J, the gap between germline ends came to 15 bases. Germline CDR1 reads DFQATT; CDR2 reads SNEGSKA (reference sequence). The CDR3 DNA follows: TGCAGTGCTAGGGACCCGGGGGAGGTTAATTCACCCCTCCACTTT. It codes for CSARDPGEVNSPLHF.

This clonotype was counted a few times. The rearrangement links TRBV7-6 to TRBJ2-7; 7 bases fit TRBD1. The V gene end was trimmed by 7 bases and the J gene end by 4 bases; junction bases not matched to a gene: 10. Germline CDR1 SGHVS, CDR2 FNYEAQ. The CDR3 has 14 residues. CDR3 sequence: CASTPGTDEYEQYF. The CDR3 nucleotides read TGTGCCAGCACCCCCGGGACAGATGAATACGAGCAGTACTTC.

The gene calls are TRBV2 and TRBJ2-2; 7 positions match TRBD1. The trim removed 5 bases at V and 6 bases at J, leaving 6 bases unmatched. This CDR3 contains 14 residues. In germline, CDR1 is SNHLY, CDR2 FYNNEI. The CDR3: CASSSTDRAGELFF. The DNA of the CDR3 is TGTGCCAGCAGTAGTACCGACAGGGCCGGGGAGCTGTTTTTT.

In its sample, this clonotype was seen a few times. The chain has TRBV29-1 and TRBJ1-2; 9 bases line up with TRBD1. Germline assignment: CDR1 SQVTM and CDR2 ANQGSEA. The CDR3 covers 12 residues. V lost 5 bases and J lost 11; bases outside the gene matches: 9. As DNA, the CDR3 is TGCAGCGTTTACTTCGGACAGGGGCGGTACACCTTC. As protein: CSVYFGQGRYTF.

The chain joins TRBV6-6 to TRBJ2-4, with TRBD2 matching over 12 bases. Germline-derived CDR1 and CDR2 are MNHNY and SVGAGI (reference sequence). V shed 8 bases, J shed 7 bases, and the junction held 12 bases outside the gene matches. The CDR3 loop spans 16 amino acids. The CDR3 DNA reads TGTGCCAGCGCACCGGGACTAGCGGGTCCTAGGAACATTCAGTACTTC. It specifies CASAPGLAGPRNIQYF.

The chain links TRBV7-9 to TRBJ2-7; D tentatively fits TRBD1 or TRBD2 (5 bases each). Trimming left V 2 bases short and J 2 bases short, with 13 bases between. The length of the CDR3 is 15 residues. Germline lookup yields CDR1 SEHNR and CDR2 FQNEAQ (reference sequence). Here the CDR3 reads CASSLPPGDPYEQYF. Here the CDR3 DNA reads TGTGCCAGCAGCTTACCCCCCGGGGACCCCTACGAGCAGTACTTC.

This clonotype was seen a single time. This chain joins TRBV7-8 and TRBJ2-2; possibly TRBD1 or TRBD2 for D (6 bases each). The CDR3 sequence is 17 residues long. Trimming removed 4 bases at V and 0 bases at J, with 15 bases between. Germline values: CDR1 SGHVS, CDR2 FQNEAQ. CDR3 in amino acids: CASSWRGAPANTGELFF. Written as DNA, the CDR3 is TGTGCCAGCAGCTGGAGGGGGGCGCCTGCGAACACCGGGGAGCTGTTTTTT.

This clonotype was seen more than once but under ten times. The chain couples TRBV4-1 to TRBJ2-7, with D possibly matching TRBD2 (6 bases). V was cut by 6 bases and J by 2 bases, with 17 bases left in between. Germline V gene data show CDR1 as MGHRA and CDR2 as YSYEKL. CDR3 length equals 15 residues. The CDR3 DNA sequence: TGCGCCAGCAGTCACCTAGCGATAGGAACCTACGAGCAGTACTTC. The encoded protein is CASSHLAIGTYEQYF.

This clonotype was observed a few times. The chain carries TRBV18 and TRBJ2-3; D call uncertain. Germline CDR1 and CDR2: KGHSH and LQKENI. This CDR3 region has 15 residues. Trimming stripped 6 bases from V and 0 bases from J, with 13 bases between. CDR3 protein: CASSSNMGSTDTQYF. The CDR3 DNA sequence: TGTGCCAGCTCCTCTAATATGGGAAGCACAGATACGCAGTATTTT.